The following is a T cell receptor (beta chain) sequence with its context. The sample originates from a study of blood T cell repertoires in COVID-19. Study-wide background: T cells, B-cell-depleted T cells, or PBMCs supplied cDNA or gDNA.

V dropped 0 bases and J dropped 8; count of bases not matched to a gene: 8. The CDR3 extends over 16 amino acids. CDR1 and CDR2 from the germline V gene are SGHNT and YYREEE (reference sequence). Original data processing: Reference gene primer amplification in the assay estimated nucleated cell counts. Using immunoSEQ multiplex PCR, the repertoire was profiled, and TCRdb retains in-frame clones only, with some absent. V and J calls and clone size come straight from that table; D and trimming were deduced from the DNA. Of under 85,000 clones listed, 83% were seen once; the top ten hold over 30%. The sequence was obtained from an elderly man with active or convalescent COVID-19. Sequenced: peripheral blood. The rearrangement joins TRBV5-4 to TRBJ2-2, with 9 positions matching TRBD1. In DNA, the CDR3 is TGTGCCAGCAGCTTGGGTGGGACAGGGCCGGCGGGGGAGCTGTTTTTT. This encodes CASSLGGTGPAGELFF.